This record concerns one TCR beta chain sequence. What it binds is unknown. Profiling relied on immunoSEQ multiplex PCR, and the TCRdb table lists in-frame clones only, not all of them. In the table there are approximately 2.1 million clones, 85% to 95% of which are singletons. The study drew all its donors from Caucasian adults living in Nashville, Tennessee. This record comes from a study of shared clonotypes between healthy human individuals. Study-level results: Though the depth was large, rarefaction showed that sorted-subset sequencing was incomplete.

The germline V and J ends were trimmed by 2 bases and 7 bases, with 8 bases remaining between them. The CDR3 is 12 residues long. CDR1 and CDR2 (germline): SEHNR, FQNEAQ (reference sequence). The sample taken for sequencing was naive CD4+ T cells from PBMCs. This sample's subset: CD45RA+ positively selected. The clonotype comes from a young man in good health. Some clones in this sample may be carry-over from other donors' samples. The chain combines TRBV7-9 with TRBJ1-1; D is unresolved. The chain's CDR3 is CASSLSGIEAFF. The CDR3 bases are TGTGCCAGCAGCTTAAGCGGTATTGAAGCTTTCTTT.